Listed below are T cell receptor beta chains from one sample, sequenced in a study of STAT5B mutations in CD4+ large granular lymphocyte leukemia. Assay used: immunoSEQ multiplex PCR; TCRdb lists only in-frame clones, some missing. The sample has around 21,000 clones, 75% seen once. Sequencing input: CD4+ T cells from blood buffy coats. These receptors were collected from a human donor in good health. The CDR3 runs from the conserved cysteine through the conserved F or W. The D gene is left open where the match is weak. Clone size is shown for a subset of rows, as once, few, many or a class of expanded clone.

j_gene: TRBJ2-1
abundance: few
v_gene: TRBV5-1
d_gene: -
CDR3aa: CASSLGGNTGVNEQFF
CDR3nt: TGCGCCAGCAGCTTGGGAGGAAACACGGGGGTCAATGAGCAGTTCTTC

j_gene: TRBJ2-3
abundance: -
v_gene: TRBV27
d_gene: -
CDR3aa: CASSRFGDATDTQYF
CDR3nt: TGTGCCAGCAGTCGCTTCGGGGACGCCACAGATACGCAGTATTTT

j_gene: TRBJ1-4
abundance: -
v_gene: TRBV21-1
d_gene: -
CDR3aa: CASSKGRRATNEKLFF
CDR3nt: TGTGCCAGCAGCAAAGGCAGGCGTGCAACTAATGAAAAACTGTTTTTT

j_gene: TRBJ1-2
abundance: -
v_gene: TRBV19
d_gene: TRBD1
CDR3aa: CASSRGQGKGYTF
CDR3nt: TGTGCCAGTAGTAGAGGACAGGGTAAGGGCTACACCTTC

j_gene: TRBJ1-1
abundance: -
v_gene: TRBV11-2
d_gene: -
CDR3aa: CASSFAGTEAFF
CDR3nt: TGTGCCAGCAGCTTTGCGGGGACTGAAGCTTTCTTT

j_gene: TRBJ2-6
abundance: -
v_gene: TRBV10-1
d_gene: -
CDR3aa: CASSSSGANVLTF
CDR3nt: TGCGCCAGCAGTAGCTCTGGGGCCAACGTCCTGACTTTC

j_gene: TRBJ2-1
abundance: -
v_gene: TRBV9
d_gene: TRBD2
CDR3aa: CASSVAGTSGRFSYNEQFF
CDR3nt: TGTGCCAGCAGCGTTGCGGGGACTAGCGGGAGGTTCTCCTACAATGAGCAGTTCTTC

j_gene: TRBJ1-1
abundance: few
v_gene: TRBV7-8
d_gene: -
CDR3aa: CASSLREERNTEAFF
CDR3nt: TGTGCCAGCAGCTTAAGGGAGGAGAGGAACACTGAAGCTTTCTTT

j_gene: TRBJ1-3
abundance: -
v_gene: TRBV19
d_gene: -
CDR3aa: CASSFLGAGNTIYF
CDR3nt: TGTGCCAGTAGTTTTCTCGGGGCTGGAAACACCATATATTTT

j_gene: TRBJ2-7
abundance: -
v_gene: TRBV29-1
d_gene: TRBD1
CDR3aa: CSANRGNEQYF
CDR3nt: TGCAGCGCTAACAGGGGAAACGAGCAGTACTTC

j_gene: TRBJ2-1
abundance: once
v_gene: TRBV6-1
d_gene: TRBD2
CDR3aa: CASSVGLAGLTEQFF
CDR3nt: TGTGCCAGCAGTGTTGGACTAGCGGGTCTCACGGAGCAGTTCTTC

j_gene: TRBJ2-7
abundance: -
v_gene: TRBV5-1
d_gene: -
CDR3aa: CASSPTVGSGLYEQYF
CDR3nt: TGCGCCAGCAGCCCGACTGTTGGGAGCGGCCTCTACGAGCAGTACTTC

j_gene: TRBJ2-5
abundance: once
v_gene: TRBV10-3
d_gene: TRBD2
CDR3aa: CAISDPPTSGTETQYF
CDR3nt: TGTGCCATCAGTGACCCGCCGACTAGCGGGACGGAGACCCAGTACTTC

j_gene: TRBJ2-3
abundance: few
v_gene: TRBV10-2
d_gene: -
CDR3aa: CASMVPAERGNTQYF
CDR3nt: TGCGCCAGCATGGTTCCCGCGGAACGGGGGAATACGCAGTATTTT

j_gene: TRBJ2-1
abundance: -
v_gene: TRBV7-9
d_gene: -
CDR3aa: CASSLGVQPYNEQFF
CDR3nt: TGTGCCAGCAGCTTAGGAGTACAACCCTACAATGAGCAGTTCTTC

j_gene: TRBJ1-1
abundance: -
v_gene: TRBV10-3
d_gene: TRBD1
CDR3aa: CAISASSGTGEGKNTEAFF
CDR3nt: TGTGCCATCAGTGCTTCCTCCGGGACAGGGGAGGGGAAGAACACTGAAGCTTTCTTT

j_gene: TRBJ2-2
abundance: -
v_gene: TRBV5-4
d_gene: TRBD2
CDR3aa: CASSLGLAPNTGELFF
CDR3nt: TGTGCCAGCAGCTTGGGACTAGCACCGAACACCGGGGAGCTGTTTTTT

j_gene: TRBJ2-2
abundance: few
v_gene: TRBV2
d_gene: TRBD2
CDR3aa: CASRVSGTGELFF
CDR3nt: TGTGCCAGCAGGGTTAGCGGGACCGGGGAGCTGTTTTTT

j_gene: TRBJ2-2
abundance: -
v_gene: TRBV6-1
d_gene: TRBD2
CDR3aa: CASRSGRALGGELFF
CDR3nt: TGTGCCAGCAGGAGCGGGAGGGCCTTGGGCGGGGAGCTGTTTTTT

j_gene: TRBJ2-2
abundance: -
v_gene: TRBV6-6
d_gene: -
CDR3aa: CASSYLGGTGELFF
CDR3nt: TGTGCCAGCAGTTACCTTGGCGGCACCGGGGAGCTGTTTTTT

j_gene: TRBJ2-3
abundance: -
v_gene: TRBV29-1
d_gene: TRBD1
CDR3aa: CSVGTGASTDTQYF
CDR3nt: TGCAGCGTTGGGACAGGGGCGAGCACAGATACGCAGTATTTT

j_gene: TRBJ2-3
abundance: -
v_gene: TRBV9
d_gene: -
CDR3aa: CASSVASGDTQYF
CDR3nt: TGTGCCAGCAGCGTAGCCAGCGGAGATACGCAGTATTTT

j_gene: TRBJ2-5
abundance: -
v_gene: TRBV5-5
d_gene: TRBD1
CDR3aa: CASSLNYKQGPSETQYF
CDR3nt: TGTGCCAGCAGCTTGAACTATAAACAGGGGCCTAGCGAGACCCAGTACTTC

j_gene: TRBJ2-1
abundance: -
v_gene: TRBV27
d_gene: -
CDR3aa: CASSPRTHGSEQFF
CDR3nt: TGTGCCAGCAGTCCCCGGACACACGGGAGTGAGCAGTTCTTC

j_gene: TRBJ1-5
abundance: few
v_gene: TRBV18
d_gene: TRBD1
CDR3aa: CASSPDRGGMQPQHF
CDR3nt: TGTGCCAGCTCACCGGACAGGGGCGGTATGCAGCCCCAGCATTTT

j_gene: TRBJ1-2
abundance: -
v_gene: TRBV6-1
d_gene: TRBD1
CDR3aa: CASSEGQGASYTF
CDR3nt: TGTGCCAGCAGTGAAGGACAGGGCGCGAGCTACACCTTC

j_gene: TRBJ2-5
abundance: -
v_gene: TRBV5-8
d_gene: -
CDR3aa: CASSPDSRPGETQYF
CDR3nt: TGTGCCAGCAGCCCGGACAGCCGTCCTGGGGAGACCCAGTACTTC

j_gene: TRBJ2-5
abundance: -
v_gene: TRBV5-8
d_gene: TRBD2
CDR3aa: CASSHGLAGVQETQYF
CDR3nt: TGTGCCAGCAGCCATGGACTAGCGGGAGTACAAGAGACCCAGTACTTC

j_gene: TRBJ2-2
abundance: -
v_gene: TRBV5-8
d_gene: TRBD1
CDR3aa: CASSADRDGELFF
CDR3nt: TGTGCCAGCAGCGCGGACAGGGACGGTGAGCTGTTTTTT

j_gene: TRBJ2-3
abundance: -
v_gene: TRBV6-5
d_gene: -
CDR3aa: CASRRADTQYF
CDR3nt: TGTGCCAGCAGGCGGGCAGATACGCAGTATTTT

j_gene: TRBJ1-5
abundance: -
v_gene: TRBV11-3
d_gene: -
CDR3aa: CASSLDGNQPQHF
CDR3nt: TGTGCCAGCAGCTTAGATGGTAATCAGCCCCAGCATTTT

j_gene: TRBJ2-4
abundance: -
v_gene: TRBV5-1
d_gene: -
CDR3aa: CASSLVGAENIQYF
CDR3nt: TGCGCCAGCAGCTTGGTGGGGGCGGAAAACATTCAGTACTTC

j_gene: TRBJ2-5
abundance: -
v_gene: TRBV29-1
d_gene: -
CDR3aa: CSVEVPGRVEYF
CDR3nt: TGCAGCGTTGAAGTTCCAGGCCGGGTCGAGTACTTC

j_gene: TRBJ2-3
abundance: -
v_gene: TRBV6-5
d_gene: -
CDR3aa: CASSPPSVDTQYF
CDR3nt: TGTGCCAGCAGTCCCCCCTCGGTAGATACGCAGTATTTT

j_gene: TRBJ2-1
abundance: few
v_gene: TRBV7-8
d_gene: TRBD1
CDR3aa: CASSLARGQGAHTYNEQFF
CDR3nt: TGTGCCAGCAGCTTAGCGAGAGGACAGGGGGCCCACACCTACAATGAGCAGTTCTTC

j_gene: TRBJ1-4
abundance: -
v_gene: TRBV27
d_gene: -
CDR3aa: CASSNKDRGVNEKLFF
CDR3nt: TGTGCCAGCAGTAATAAGGACAGAGGAGTTAATGAAAAACTGTTTTTT

j_gene: TRBJ2-7
abundance: -
v_gene: TRBV28
d_gene: -
CDR3aa: CASSLSERLGVRYF
CDR3nt: TGTGCCAGCAGTTTGTCAGAACGCCTCGGGGTTCGGTACTTC

j_gene: TRBJ2-5
abundance: -
v_gene: TRBV11-3
d_gene: -
CDR3aa: CASSHPRETQYF
CDR3nt: TGTGCCAGCAGCCATCCCAGGGAGACCCAGTACTTC

j_gene: TRBJ1-5
abundance: few
v_gene: TRBV30
d_gene: TRBD1
CDR3aa: CAWSEGQGRPQHF
CDR3nt: TGTGCCTGGAGTGAGGGACAGGGTAGGCCCCAGCATTTT

j_gene: TRBJ1-2
abundance: -
v_gene: TRBV11-2
d_gene: -
CDR3aa: CASSLLSGGPPNYGYTF
CDR3nt: TGTGCCAGCAGCTTGCTAAGTGGGGGGCCCCCTAACTATGGCTACACCTTC

j_gene: TRBJ2-7
abundance: -
v_gene: TRBV10-3
d_gene: TRBD2
CDR3aa: CATGLGSGGRYEQYF
CDR3nt: TGTGCCACAGGCTTGGGGTCGGGAGGTCGCTACGAGCAGTACTTC

j_gene: TRBJ2-1
abundance: -
v_gene: TRBV7-9
d_gene: -
CDR3aa: CATQERTDLYNEQFF
CDR3nt: TGTGCCACTCAAGAGAGGACAGACCTCTACAATGAGCAGTTCTTC

j_gene: TRBJ2-3
abundance: -
v_gene: TRBV5-1
d_gene: -
CDR3aa: CASSLWSQNTDTQYF
CDR3nt: TGCGCCAGCAGCTTGTGGTCTCAAAACACAGATACGCAGTATTTT

j_gene: TRBJ2-1
abundance: -
v_gene: TRBV6-1
d_gene: -
CDR3aa: CASREPGLANNEQFF
CDR3nt: TGTGCCAGCAGAGAACCGGGACTTGCGAACAATGAGCAGTTCTTC

j_gene: TRBJ2-3
abundance: -
v_gene: TRBV5-1
d_gene: -
CDR3aa: CASSSRDSDTQYF
CDR3nt: TGCGCCAGCAGCTCTCGGGACTCTGATACGCAGTATTTT

j_gene: TRBJ2-7
abundance: few
v_gene: TRBV5-1
d_gene: -
CDR3aa: CASMVGVGYEQYF
CDR3nt: TGCGCCAGCATGGTAGGGGTCGGCTACGAGCAGTACTTC

j_gene: TRBJ2-1
abundance: once
v_gene: TRBV11-2
d_gene: TRBD2
CDR3aa: CASSWAGLAGNNEQFF
CDR3nt: TGTGCCAGCAGCTGGGCGGGTCTAGCGGGGAACAATGAGCAGTTCTTC

j_gene: TRBJ2-5
abundance: -
v_gene: TRBV27
d_gene: -
CDR3aa: CASSSWGFQETQYF
CDR3nt: TGTGCCAGCAGCTCCTGGGGCTTCCAAGAGACCCAGTACTTC

j_gene: TRBJ2-1
abundance: -
v_gene: TRBV4-1
d_gene: -
CDR3aa: CASSQDPPRLSSYNEQFF
CDR3nt: TGCGCCAGCAGCCAAGATCCGCCCCGGCTGAGCTCCTACAATGAGCAGTTCTTC

j_gene: TRBJ2-3
abundance: -
v_gene: TRBV5-1
d_gene: -
CDR3aa: CASSLSGDTQCF
CDR3nt: TGCGCCAGCAGCTTGAGCGGAGATACGCAGTGTTTT

j_gene: TRBJ1-6
abundance: -
v_gene: TRBV27
d_gene: TRBD1
CDR3aa: CASSLGTGSPLHF
CDR3nt: TGTGCCAGCAGTCTCGGGACAGGGTCACCCCTCCACTTT

j_gene: TRBJ2-1
abundance: -
v_gene: TRBV11-3
d_gene: TRBD2
CDR3aa: CASRTSGIGEQFF
CDR3nt: TGTGCCAGCAGGACTAGCGGGATCGGTGAGCAGTTCTTC

j_gene: TRBJ1-5
abundance: -
v_gene: TRBV6-1
d_gene: -
CDR3aa: CASSVVPGGNQPQHF
CDR3nt: TGTGCCAGCAGTGTAGTTCCGGGGGGCAATCAGCCCCAGCATTTT

j_gene: TRBJ1-5
abundance: -
v_gene: TRBV19
d_gene: -
CDR3aa: CASSNGYSNQPQHF
CDR3nt: TGTGCCAGTAGTAACGGGTATAGCAATCAGCCCCAGCATTTT

j_gene: TRBJ2-3
abundance: -
v_gene: TRBV9
d_gene: -
CDR3aa: CASSGTPGTDTQYF
CDR3nt: TGTGCCAGCAGCGGGACCCCCGGCACAGATACGCAGTATTTT

j_gene: TRBJ1-4
abundance: few
v_gene: TRBV6-6
d_gene: -
CDR3aa: CASIESPAEKLFF
CDR3nt: TGTGCCAGCATTGAGAGTCCGGCTGAAAAACTGTTTTTT

j_gene: TRBJ2-2
abundance: -
v_gene: TRBV13
d_gene: TRBD2
CDR3aa: CASSLRPLSGGGGELFF
CDR3nt: TGTGCCAGCAGCTTACGACCCTTGTCGGGAGGCGGCGGGGAGCTGTTTTTT

j_gene: TRBJ1-6
abundance: once
v_gene: TRBV11-3
d_gene: -
CDR3aa: CASSLVGGDSPLHF
CDR3nt: TGTGCCAGCAGCTTAGTCGGGGGCGATTCACCCCTCCACTTT